These 25 T cell receptor beta chains originate from one sample sequenced in a study of T cell changes during pregnancy in multiple sclerosis (dated by TCRdb to about 2019). The method was the immunoSEQ multiplex PCR assay. Imported from immuneACCESS, the table was reduced by TCRdb to in-frame sequences with V and J called. These copies leave out some clones; in studies compared against another copy, an unresolved V gene accounts for under half, and the cause of the remainder is not known. The sample table records about 110,000 clones; 75% to 95% of these occur just once. The ten most abundant clones make up around 1.6% of the sample. The sample was peripheral blood, taken before pregnancy. These receptors came from a female donor with multiple sclerosis, enrolled in a pregnancy study.

The chain recombines TRBV11-2 with TRBJ1-5, with 8 bases fitting TRBD1. Per the germline V gene, CDR1 is SGHAT and CDR2 is FQNNGV. Trimming removed 5 bases from V and 4 bases from J; junction bases left unmatched: 4. The CDR3 extends over 14 amino acids. The CDR3 DNA is TGTGCCAGCAGCCCACGGGACAGGAATCAGCCCCAGCATTTT. This gives the protein CASSPRDRNQPQHF.

V is TRBV19 and J is TRBJ1-2; TRBD1 matches 7 bases. The germline V gene has CDR1 LNHDA and CDR2 SQIVND (reference sequence). CDR3 length equals 15 residues. V lost 3 bases and J lost 3; bases outside the gene matches: 7. CDR3 sequence reads: CASSIYGTEDYGYTF. The DNA for the CDR3 is TGTGCCAGTAGTATTTACGGGACAGAAGACTATGGCTACACCTTC.

V gene TRBV6-5 combines with J gene TRBJ1-1; 10 positions match TRBD1. J was trimmed by 5 bases and V by 4 bases; bases with no gene match: 7. The length of the CDR3 is 15 residues. The V gene's germline CDR1 is MNHEY and CDR2 SVGAGI. Written as DNA, the CDR3 is TGTGCCAGCAGTTGGACAGGGGGGCGGTCGACTGAAGCTTTCTTT. Residues: CASSWTGGRSTEAFF.

V and J are TRBV27 and TRBJ2-5; TRBD2 agrees at 15 bases. The V gene end was trimmed by 4 bases and the J gene end by 2 bases; junction bases not matched to a gene: 8. The CDR3 extends over 18 amino acids. The germline CDR1 and CDR2 sequences are MNHEY and SMNVEV (reference sequence). CDR3 nucleotides: TGTGCCAGCAGTTCTGGACTAGCGGGAGGGCCTGGGCAAGAGACCCAGTACTTC. This gives the protein CASSSGLAGGPGQETQYF.

The chain carries TRBV5-4 and TRBJ2-7; 11 nucleotides line up with TRBD2. The V gene's germline CDR1 is SGHNT and CDR2 YYREEE (reference sequence). The junction had 3 bases not matched to a gene; V was cut back by 0 bases and J by 4 bases. The CDR3 consists of 15 residues. This CDR3 is CASSLAGTSGYEQYF. The CDR3, as DNA: TGTGCCAGCAGCTTGGCCGGGACTAGCGGTTACGAGCAGTACTTC.

The chain carries TRBV5-1 and TRBJ2-3; TRBD2 matches 14 bases. Unmatched junction bases numbered 10, after V lost 4 bases and J lost 6 bases. CDR1 is SGHRS, CDR2 YFSETQ, per germline. The CDR3 runs 17 residues. The CDR3 nucleotides read TGCGCCAGCAGCCTCGGGACTAGCGGGAGTTCTTTGGATACGCAGTATTTT. It translates to CASSLGTSGSSLDTQYF.

CDR3 DNA sequence: TGCGCCAGCAGCCAAGAAAAGACAGGGGGGAACACTGAAGCTTTCTTT. This encodes CASSQEKTGGNTEAFF. This chain uses TRBV4-1 with TRBJ1-1; 9 bases align to TRBD1. This CDR3 comprises 16 residues. Looked up from germline, CDR1 is MGHRA and CDR2 is YSYEKL. V was clipped by 0 bases and J by 1 base; unmatched bases: 3.

The genes are TRBV23-1 and TRBJ2-2, with 7 bases that match TRBD1. TRBV23-1 is assigned to the ORF class and has an uncertain function. The CDR3 length is 15 residues. V was clipped by 7 bases and J by 0 bases; unmatched bases: 5. The CDR3 nucleotides read TGCGCCAGCAATAGAGGGGGCGCGAACACCGGGGAGCTGTTTTTT. Amino acid sequence: CASNRGGANTGELFF.

V usage is TRBV30 and J usage is TRBJ2-4, with TRBD1 matching 8 bases. This CDR3 spans 16 amino acids. The junction had 10 bases not matched to a gene; V was cut back by 5 bases and J by 1 base. Germline CDR1 is GTSNPN and CDR2 is SVGIG (reference sequence). CDR3 DNA: TGTGCCTGGGGGACAGGAGGACCGGGGGCCAAAAACATTCAGTACTTC. Translated: CAWGTGGPGAKNIQYF.

This rearrangement joins TRBV5-1 to TRBJ2-2; TRBD2 matches at 7 bases. The CDR3 runs to 16 residues. Germline V CDR1 and CDR2: SGHRS, YFSETQ. The V and J ends lost 5 bases and 5 bases, in that order; junction bases with no gene match: 12. The CDR3 here is CASSLGPGRGTGELFF. For the CDR3, the DNA is TGCGCCAGCAGTCTAGGTCCGGGGCGGGGGACCGGGGAGCTGTTTTTT.

J is TRBJ2-5 and V is TRBV15, with TRBD2 matching over 15 bases. Per the germline V gene, CDR1 is LNHNV and CDR2 is YYDKDF (reference sequence). The length of the CDR3 is 17 residues. The junction had 4 bases not matched to a gene; V was cut back by 1 base and J by 4 bases. The CDR3 protein is CATSRGGTSGGSETQYF. The CDR3 DNA reads TGTGCCACCAGCAGAGGAGGGACTAGCGGGGGGTCAGAGACCCAGTACTTC.

V is TRBV19 and J is TRBJ2-2; no clear D gene. Deletions cut 7 bases from V and 6 bases from J, with 12 bases between. The CDR3 covers 13 residues. Germline CDR1 reads LNHDA; CDR2 reads SQIVND (reference sequence). The CDR3 protein is CASIKTYSGELFF. CDR3 DNA: TGTGCCAGTATCAAAACCTATTCCGGGGAGCTGTTTTTT. Full variable domain (rest looked up from reference TRBV19 and TRBJ2-2): DGGITQSPKYLFRKEGQNVTLSCEQNLNHDAMYWYRQDPGQGLRLIYYSQIVNDFQKGDIAEGYSVSREKKESFPLTVTSAQKNPTAFYLCASIKTYSGELFFGEGSRLTVL.

The chain is built from TRBV11-2 and TRBJ2-3, with TRBD2 identical over 13 bases. Germline V gene sequence: CDR1 SGHAT, CDR2 FQNNGV. V trimming: 3 bases; J trimming: 5 bases; junction bases outside the gene matches: 2. The CDR3 covers 15 residues. CDR3 amino acids: CASSFTSGGGDTQYF. CDR3 bases: TGTGCCAGCAGCTTTACTAGCGGGGGGGGAGATACGCAGTATTTT.

In nucleotides, the CDR3 is TGTGCCAGCAGCTACGACAGCTATGGCTACACCTTC. This gives the protein CASSYDSYGYTF. The chain is built from TRBV13 and TRBJ1-2; tentatively, D is TRBD1 (5 bases). V lost 4 bases and J 4 bases, leaving 7 bases between the germline ends. The CDR3 contains 12 residues. Germline values: CDR1 PRHDT, CDR2 FYEKMQ (reference sequence).

The chain has TRBV14 and TRBJ2-2; unclear D gene. CDR3 length: 14 amino acids. CDR1 is SGHDN, CDR2 FVKESK, per germline. V was trimmed by 4 bases and J by 4 bases, leaving 10 bases between them. CDR3 DNA: TGTGCCAGCAGCCTCACAGTGGGCACCGGGGAGCTGTTTTTT. This sequence encodes CASSLTVGTGELFF. The full variable domain, completed using reference TRBV14 and TRBJ2-2, is EAGVTQFPSHSVIEKGQTVTLRCDPISGHDNLYWYRRVMGKEIKFLLHFVKESKQDESGMPNNRFLAERTGGTYSTLKVQPAELEDSGVYFCASSLTVGTGELFFGEGSRLTVL.

The V call is TRBV7-2, the J call TRBJ2-1, with TRBD2 matching 7 bases. Germline-derived CDR1 and CDR2 are SGHTA and FQGNSA. V lost 1 base and J lost 6; bases outside the gene matches: 6. The CDR3 is 15 residues long. CDR3: CASSLGGTTPNEQFF. CDR3 nucleotide sequence: TGTGCCAGCAGCTTAGGCGGGACTACCCCCAATGAGCAGTTCTTC.

This clone was seen only once. The chain uses TRBV29-1 and TRBJ2-7; D is possibly TRBD1 (6 bases). Trimming left V 0 bases short and J 8 bases short, with 17 bases between. Germline values: CDR1 SQVTM, CDR2 ANQGSEA. The CDR3 is made up of 14 amino acids. For the CDR3, the DNA is TGCAGCGTTGAAGATATAAAAGAGGGACAAAAGCAGTACTTC. It translates to CSVEDIKEGQKQYF.

The chain links TRBV6-1 to TRBJ1-2; 8 bases map to TRBD1. CDR1 MNHNS and CDR2 SASEGT come from the germline V gene. The CDR3 loop spans 13 amino acids. The trim removed 8 bases at V and 2 bases at J, leaving 4 bases unmatched. The chain's CDR3 is CASRTGNNYGYTF. CDR3 sequence (DNA): TGTGCCAGCCGGACAGGGAACAACTATGGCTACACCTTC.

The chain employs TRBV6-6 and TRBJ1-1, with a weak D call TRBD1 (6 bases). Trimming cost V 6 bases and J 3 bases, with 14 bases left between them. Looked up from germline, CDR1 is MNHNY and CDR2 is SVGAGI (reference sequence). This CDR3 region has 14 residues. The CDR3 bases are TGTGCCAGCAGCCGGGGGGGCGCGGACACTGAAGCTTTCTTT. Amino acids: CASSRGGADTEAFF.

The rearrangement uses TRBV4-1 and TRBJ2-7, with D perhaps TRBD1 (6 bases). Germline assignment: CDR1 MGHRA and CDR2 YSYEKL. V was shortened by 1 base and J by 7 bases, with 17 bases between the two germline ends. This CDR3 has 15 amino acids. CDR3 in amino acids: CASSQALGLGGEQYF. The CDR3 bases are TGCGCCAGCAGCCAAGCCCTGGGGCTAGGGGGAGAGCAGTACTTC.

The V call is TRBV7-2, the J call TRBJ1-6, with D maybe TRBD1 (5 bases). The germline V gene has CDR1 SGHTA and CDR2 FQGNSA. V lost 6 bases and J 10 bases, leaving 19 bases between the germline ends. The CDR3 runs 15 residues. The CDR3 DNA follows: TGTGCCAGCAGTTATAACACGCTCCGGGGGTCACCCCTCCACTTT. Translating it yields CASSYNTLRGSPLHF.

The gene calls are TRBV7-2 and TRBJ2-1; 13 bases fit TRBD2. V trimming: 1 base; J trimming: 4 bases; junction bases outside the gene matches: 1. Per the germline V gene, CDR1 is SGHTA and CDR2 is FQGNSA. The CDR3 has 16 amino acids. The CDR3 spells CASSLELAGGYNEQFF. CDR3 coding DNA: TGTGCCAGCAGCTTAGAACTAGCGGGGGGGTACAATGAGCAGTTCTTC. The whole variable domain, filled in from reference TRBV7-2 and TRBJ2-1, reads GAGVSQSPSNKVTEKGKDVELRCDPISGHTALYWYRQSLGQGLEFLIYFQGNSAPDKSGLPSDRFSAERTGGSVSTLTIQRTQQEDSAVYLCASSLELAGGYNEQFFGPGTRLTVL.

This rearrangement joins TRBV14 to TRBJ2-3, with 8 bases matching TRBD2. The length of the CDR3 is 16 residues. With 4 bases clipped from V and 2 bases from J, the junction kept 8 bases outside the gene matches. In germline, CDR1 is SGHDN, CDR2 FVKESK. This CDR3 is CASSLRGGSNTDTQYF. The CDR3 region has the DNA TGTGCCAGCAGCCTACGGGGGGGATCCAACACAGATACGCAGTATTTT.

This chain links TRBV9 with TRBJ1-2; possible D gene TRBD1, 5 bases. Germline V lookup: CDR1 SGDLS, CDR2 YYNGEE. The V end lost 7 bases, the J end lost 5 bases, and 12 bases lay between the germline ends. This CDR3 is built from 12 residues. DNA for the CDR3: TGTGCCAGCGGGCCTCCAGGGTATGGCTACACCTTC. Translated: CASGPPGYGYTF.

The gene calls are TRBV7-8 and TRBJ2-7, with 7 bases that match TRBD2. The CDR3 totals 15 residues. V shed 7 bases and J 2 bases; nucleotides not matched to a gene: 11. Germline lookup yields CDR1 SGHVS and CDR2 FQNEAQ. This CDR3 reads CASKGGGSEPYEQYF. The CDR3 DNA reads as TGTGCCAGCAAGGGAGGCGGGAGTGAACCCTACGAGCAGTACTTC.